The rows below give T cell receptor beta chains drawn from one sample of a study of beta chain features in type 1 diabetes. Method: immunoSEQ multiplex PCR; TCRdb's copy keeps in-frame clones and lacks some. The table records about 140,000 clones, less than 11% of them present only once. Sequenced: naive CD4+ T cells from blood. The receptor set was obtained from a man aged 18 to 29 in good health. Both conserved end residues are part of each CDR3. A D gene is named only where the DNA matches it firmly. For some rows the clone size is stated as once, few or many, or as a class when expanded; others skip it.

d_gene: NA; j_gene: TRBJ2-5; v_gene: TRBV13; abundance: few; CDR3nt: TGTGCCAGCAGCTGGGGGAGGGAGACCCAGTACTTC; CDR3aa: CASSWGRETQYF
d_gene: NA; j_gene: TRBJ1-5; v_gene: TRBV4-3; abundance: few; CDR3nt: TGCGCCAGCAGCCAACGCAGAAATAGCAATCAGCCCCAGCATTTT; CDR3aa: CASSQRRNSNQPQHF
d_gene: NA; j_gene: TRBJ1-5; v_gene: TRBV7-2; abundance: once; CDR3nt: TGTGCCAGCGGTTGGCGGGGAGACAATCAGCCCCAGCATTTT; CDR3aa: CASGWRGDNQPQHF
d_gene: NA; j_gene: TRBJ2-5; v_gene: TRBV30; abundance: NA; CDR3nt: TGTGCCTGGAGTGTACGCAGGGAAAAGACCCAGTACTTC; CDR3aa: CAWSVRREKTQYF
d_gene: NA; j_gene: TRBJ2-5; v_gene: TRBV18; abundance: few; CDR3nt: TGTGCCAGCTCACCATCCTCCCCAGAGACCCAGTACTTC; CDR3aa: CASSPSSPETQYF
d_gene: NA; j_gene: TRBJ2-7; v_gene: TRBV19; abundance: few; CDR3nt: TGTGCCAGTAGTATCGCACAGGGATCCGCCTACGAGCAGTACTTC; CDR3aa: CASSIAQGSAYEQYF
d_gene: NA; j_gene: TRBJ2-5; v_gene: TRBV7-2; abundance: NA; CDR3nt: TGTGCCAGCAGCCCAGCACAGGCAGGAGAGACCCAGTACTTC; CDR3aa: CASSPAQAGETQYF
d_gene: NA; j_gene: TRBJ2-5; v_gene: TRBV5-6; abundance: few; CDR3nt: TGTGCCAGCAGCTTGGGGGCTCGGGGGGAGACCCAGTACTTC; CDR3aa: CASSLGARGETQYF
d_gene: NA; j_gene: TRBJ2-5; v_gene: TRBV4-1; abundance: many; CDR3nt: TGCGCCAGCAGCCAAGATAGGGGGAGTGGCTTAAGGGAGACCCAGTACTTC; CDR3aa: CASSQDRGSGLRETQYF
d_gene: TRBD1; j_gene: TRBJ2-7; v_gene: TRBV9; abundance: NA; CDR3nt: TGTGCCAGCAGCGTAGGGGTGGGACAGGGCTTTTACGAGCAGTACTTC; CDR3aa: CASSVGVGQGFYEQYF
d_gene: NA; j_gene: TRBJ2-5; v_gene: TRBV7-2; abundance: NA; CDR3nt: TGTGCCAGCAGCTTATTTGGGCAGCAAGAGACCCAGTACTTC; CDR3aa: CASSLFGQQETQYF
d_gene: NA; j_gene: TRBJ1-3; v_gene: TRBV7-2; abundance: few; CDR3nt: TGTGCCAGCAGCTTGACAGGCTCTGGAAACACCATATATTTT; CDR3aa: CASSLTGSGNTIYF
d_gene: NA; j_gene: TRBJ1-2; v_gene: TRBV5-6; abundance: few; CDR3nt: TGTGCCAGCAGCTTGGGACAGGTGGCCTATGGCTACACCTTC; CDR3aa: CASSLGQVAYGYTF
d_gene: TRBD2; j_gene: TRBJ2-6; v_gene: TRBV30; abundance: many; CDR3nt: TGTGCCTGGAGCCCGGGAGGCTCTGGGGCCAACGTCCTGACTTTC; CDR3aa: CAWSPGGSGANVLTF
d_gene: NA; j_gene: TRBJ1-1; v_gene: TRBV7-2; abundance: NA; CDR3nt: TGTGCCAGCAGCCTACAGACCGGAGGATATACTGAAGCTTTCTTT; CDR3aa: CASSLQTGGYTEAFF
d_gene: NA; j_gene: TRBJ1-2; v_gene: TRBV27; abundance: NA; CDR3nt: TGTGCCAGCAGTTACACAGGGAGTGGCTACACCTTC; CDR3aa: CASSYTGSGYTF
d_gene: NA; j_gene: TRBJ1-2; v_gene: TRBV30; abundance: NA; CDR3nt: TGTGCCTGGAGTGTACCCGGGGACTATGGCTACACCTTC; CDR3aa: CAWSVPGDYGYTF
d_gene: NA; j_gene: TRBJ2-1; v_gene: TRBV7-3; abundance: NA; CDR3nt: TGTGCCAGCAGCTTAAGTCTTTACAATGAGCAGTTCTTC; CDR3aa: CASSLSLYNEQFF
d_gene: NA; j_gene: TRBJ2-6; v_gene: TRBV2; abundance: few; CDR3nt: TGTGCCAGCACCACCGGGTTCAGGGGTCAGGCCAACGTCCTGACTTTC; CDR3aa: CASTTGFRGQANVLTF
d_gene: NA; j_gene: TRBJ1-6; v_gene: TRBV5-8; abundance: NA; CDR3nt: TGTGCCAGCAGCTTCGGGTGGAATAATTCACCCCTCCACTTT; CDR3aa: CASSFGWNNSPLHF
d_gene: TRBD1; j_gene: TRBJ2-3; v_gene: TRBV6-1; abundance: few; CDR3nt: TGTGCCAGCAGTCGGACAGGTCAGTCAGGAGATACGCAGTATTTT; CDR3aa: CASSRTGQSGDTQYF
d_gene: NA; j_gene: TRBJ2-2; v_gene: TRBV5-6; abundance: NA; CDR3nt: TGTGCCAGCAGTCCTTTTGGGGCCACTGGGGCCGGGGAGCTGTTTTTT; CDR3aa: CASSPFGATGAGELFF